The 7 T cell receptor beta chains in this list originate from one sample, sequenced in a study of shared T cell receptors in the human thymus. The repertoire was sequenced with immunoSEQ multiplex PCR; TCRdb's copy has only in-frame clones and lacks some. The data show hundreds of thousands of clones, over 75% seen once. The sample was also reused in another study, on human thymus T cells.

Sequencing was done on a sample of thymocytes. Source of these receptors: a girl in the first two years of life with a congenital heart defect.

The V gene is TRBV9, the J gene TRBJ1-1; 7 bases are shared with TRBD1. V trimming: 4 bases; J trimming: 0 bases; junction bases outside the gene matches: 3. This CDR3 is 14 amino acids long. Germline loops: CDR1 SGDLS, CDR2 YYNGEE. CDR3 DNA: TGTGCCAGCAGCCCCAGGGGGGTGAACACTGAAGCTTTCTTT. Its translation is CASSPRGVNTEAFF. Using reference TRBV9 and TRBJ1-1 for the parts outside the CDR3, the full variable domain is DSGVTQTPKHLITATGQRVTLRCSPRSGDLSVYWYQQSLDQGLQFLIQYYNGEERAKGNILERFSAQQFPDLHSELNLSSLELGDSALYFCASSPRGVNTEAFFGQGTRLTVV.

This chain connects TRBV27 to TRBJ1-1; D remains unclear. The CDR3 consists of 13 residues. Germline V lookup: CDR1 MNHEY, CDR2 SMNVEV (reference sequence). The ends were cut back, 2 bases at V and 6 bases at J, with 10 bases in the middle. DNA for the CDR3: TGTGCCAGCAGTTTAACGAGGGCGTCTGAAGCTTTCTTT. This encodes CASSLTRASEAFF.

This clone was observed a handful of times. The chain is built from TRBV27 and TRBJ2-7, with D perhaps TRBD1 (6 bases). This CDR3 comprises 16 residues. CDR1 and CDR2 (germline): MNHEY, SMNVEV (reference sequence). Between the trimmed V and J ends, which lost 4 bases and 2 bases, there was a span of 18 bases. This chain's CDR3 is CASSSRQVTAPYEQYF. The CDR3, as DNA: TGTGCCAGCAGTTCCCGACAGGTAACCGCCCCCTACGAGCAGTACTTC.

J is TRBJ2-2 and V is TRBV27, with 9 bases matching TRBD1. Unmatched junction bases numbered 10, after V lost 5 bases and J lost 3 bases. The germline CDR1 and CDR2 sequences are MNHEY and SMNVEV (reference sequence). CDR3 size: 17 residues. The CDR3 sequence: CASSTIWTGVYTGELFF. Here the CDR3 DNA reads TGTGCCAGCAGTACAATCTGGACAGGGGTGTACACCGGGGAGCTGTTTTTT.

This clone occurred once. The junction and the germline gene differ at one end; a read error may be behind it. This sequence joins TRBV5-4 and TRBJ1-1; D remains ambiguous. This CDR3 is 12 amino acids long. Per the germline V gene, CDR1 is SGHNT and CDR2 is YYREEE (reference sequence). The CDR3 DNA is TGTGCCAGCAGCTTTACGAACAGTGAAGCTTTCTTT. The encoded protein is CASSFTNSEAFF. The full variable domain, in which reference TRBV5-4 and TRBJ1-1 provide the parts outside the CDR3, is ETGVTQSPTHLIKTRGQQVTLRCSSQSGHNTVSWYQQALGQGPQFIFQYYREEENGRGNFPPRFSGLQFPNYSSELNVNALELDDSALYLCASSFTNSEAFFGQGTRLTVV.

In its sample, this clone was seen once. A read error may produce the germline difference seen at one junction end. The DNA of the CDR3 is TGTGCCAGCAGTAACCGTAAGCCCCCCTTCTTC. The encoded protein is CASSNRKPPFF. The V and J genes are TRBV6-5 and TRBJ1-2; D remains unclear. The CDR3 runs to 11 residues. Germline CDR1 is MNHEY and CDR2 is SVGAGI.

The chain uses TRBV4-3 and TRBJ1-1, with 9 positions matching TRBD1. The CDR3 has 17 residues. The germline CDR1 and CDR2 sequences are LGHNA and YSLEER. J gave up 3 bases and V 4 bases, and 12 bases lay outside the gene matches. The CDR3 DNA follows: TGCGCCAGCAGCCTCGACACCACAGGGGGCTTTTACACTGAAGCTTTCTTT. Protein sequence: CASSLDTTGGFYTEAFF.